The source of this TCR beta chain is a study of CXCR3-negative and CXCR3-positive naive CD8 T cells. Notes on the study in general: Much lower diversity was found in memory CD8+ cells, while both naive subsets had comparably high diversity.

Libraries of TRB cDNA were made by 5' RACE and carried UMIs. TCRdb reanalyzed the 5' RACE reads and collapses them to one entry per CDR3 protein, without DNA. This table holds roughly 29,000 distinct CDR3 sequences. Worth noting for this clonotype: What it binds is not known.

Germline-derived CDR1 and CDR2 are SQVTM and ANQGSEA. This CDR3 spans 15 amino acids. The material sequenced was memory CD8+ T cells from blood. The chain has TRBV29-1 and TRBJ2-7; with no DNA, the TCRdb D assignment of TRBD2 cannot be verified. The TCR comes from a human donor in good health. Some clones in this sample may be carry-over from other donors' samples. The CDR3: CSVGLGGSGGNEQYF.